A single sample gave rise to the 30 T cell receptor beta chains below, sequenced in a study of cytotoxic CD8 clonotypes in ibrutinib-treated CLL. Only in-frame clones appear in the TCRdb table, and some are missing; sequencing was by immunoSEQ multiplex PCR. This sample has about 130,000 clones, with about three quarters found just once. Sequencing used PBMCs, obtained after 24 months of ibrutinib treatment. These receptor sequences come from a human donor with chronic lymphocytic leukemia.

This chain connects TRBV5-1 to TRBJ1-3; D unclear. There are 16 residues in the CDR3. V dropped 4 bases and J dropped 0 bases, with 14 bases sitting between them. The germline V gene has CDR1 SGHRS and CDR2 YFSETQ. CDR3 sequence: CASSRWAGSSGNTIYF. CDR3 sequence (DNA): TGCGCCAGCAGCAGGTGGGCGGGGAGCTCTGGAAACACCATATATTTT.

This clone was counted a single time. The V gene is TRBV18, the J gene TRBJ1-5; 12 nucleotides match TRBD1. V shed 1 base and J 5 bases; nucleotides not matched to a gene: 6. The germline gives CDR1 KGHSH, CDR2 LQKENI. This CDR3 contains 17 residues. CDR3 sequence: CASSPRGGTGGDQPQHF. The CDR3, as DNA: TGTGCCAGCTCACCACGGGGCGGGACAGGGGGCGATCAGCCCCAGCATTTT.

The CDR3: CASSPRRTEKLFF. The CDR3, as DNA: TGTGCCAGCAGCCCTCGGAGGACTGAAAAACTGTTTTTT. The rearrangement uses TRBV2 and TRBJ1-4; D unresolved. CDR1 SNHLY and CDR2 FYNNEI come from the germline V gene. With 6 bases removed from V and 7 bases from J, the gap between germline ends came to 12 bases. The length of the CDR3 is 13 residues.

The J gene is TRBJ1-4, the V gene TRBV6-5; D not resolved. Per the germline V gene, CDR1 is MNHEY and CDR2 is SVGAGI. This CDR3 comprises 15 residues. V was pared by 0 bases and J by 1 base, with 6 bases between. CDR3: CASSYSGVTNEKLFF. CDR3 bases: TGTGCCAGCAGTTACTCAGGCGTAACTAATGAAAAACTGTTTTTT.

This clone occurred a few times. V usage is TRBV5-1 and J usage is TRBJ2-3; D possibly corresponds to TRBD2 (6 bases). The CDR3 loop spans 16 amino acids. Germline V gene sequence: CDR1 SGHRS, CDR2 YFSETQ. With 0 bases removed from V and 2 bases from J, the gap between germline ends came to 13 bases. CDR3 sequence: CASSLGASASTDTQYF. The CDR3 nucleotides are TGCGCCAGCAGCTTGGGGGCTAGCGCTTCCACAGATACGCAGTATTTT.

The rearrangement uses TRBV7-8 and TRBJ1-6; 7 bases map to TRBD1. From germline, CDR1 is SGHVS and CDR2 FQNEAQ. The trim removed 5 bases at V and 5 bases at J, leaving 9 bases unmatched. The CDR3 is 16 residues long. This CDR3 reads CASSLSGTDDNSPLHF. CDR3 DNA: TGTGCCAGCAGCCTAAGCGGGACAGACGATAATTCACCCCTCCACTTT. Full variable domain (rest looked up from reference TRBV7-8 and TRBJ1-6): GAGVSQSPRYKVAKRGQDVALRCDPISGHVSLFWYQQALGQGPEFLTYFQNEAQLDKSGLPSDRFFAERPEGSVSTLKIQRTQQEDSAVYLCASSLSGTDDNSPLHFGNGTRLTVT.

The chain combines TRBV5-1 with TRBJ1-1; D is unclear. Looked up from germline, CDR1 is SGHRS and CDR2 is YFSETQ. V was clipped by 4 bases and J by 11 bases, with 18 bases between them. This CDR3 region has 13 residues. CDR3 sequence (DNA): TGCGCCAGCAGCGCCCTCGGACCTACCGGGGCTTTCTTT. This codes for CASSALGPTGAFF.

CDR3 in amino acids: CASSAYLGADTQYF. CDR3 DNA: TGTGCCAGCAGCGCCTACCTCGGAGCGGATACGCAGTATTTT. This chain uses TRBV9 with TRBJ2-3, with D hard to call. V dropped 3 bases and J dropped 6 bases, with 14 bases sitting between them. The CDR3 runs 14 residues. Germline-derived CDR1 and CDR2 are SGDLS and YYNGEE.

The J gene is TRBJ2-2, the V gene TRBV6-1, with D unclear. This CDR3 has 13 amino acids. Germline values: CDR1 MNHNS, CDR2 SASEGT. V was cut by 4 bases and J by 5 bases, with 8 bases left in between. The CDR3 sequence: CASSGLDTGELFF. Written as DNA, the CDR3 is TGTGCCAGCAGTGGTCTTGATACCGGGGAGCTGTTTTTT.

In its sample, this clone was seen a few times. V gene TRBV10-3 combines with J gene TRBJ2-3; TRBD2 is a possible D gene (5 bases). V lost 10 bases, J lost 6 bases, and 14 bases lay in between. The CDR3 totals 12 residues. CDR1 is ENHRY, CDR2 SYGVKD, per germline. The CDR3 sequence is CATREGMDTQYF. The CDR3 DNA follows: TGTGCCACCCGTGAGGGAATGGATACGCAGTATTTT.

The V and J genes are TRBV6-5 and TRBJ2-3, with D hard to call. V lost 0 bases and J lost 0, with 7 bases in between. Looked up from germline, CDR1 is MNHEY and CDR2 is SVGAGI. The CDR3 length is 15 residues. The CDR3 spells CASSYSGLSTDTQYF. The CDR3 nucleotides are TGTGCCAGCAGTTACTCAGGGCTTAGCACAGATACGCAGTATTTT.

The chain is built from TRBV6-6 and TRBJ1-1, with 8 bases aligning to TRBD1. The V gene's germline CDR1 is MNHNY and CDR2 SVGAGI (reference sequence). The junction had 4 bases not matched to a gene; V was cut back by 0 bases and J by 7 bases. The CDR3 totals 14 residues. CDR3 nucleotides: TGTGCCAGCAGTTACTCGAGGGGACAGGATGAAGCTTTCTTT. It is translated as CASSYSRGQDEAFF.

There are a few counts of this clone. The V and J genes are TRBV25-1 and TRBJ1-6, with D possibly matching TRBD1 (5 bases). There are 11 residues in the CDR3. Germline CDR1 reads MGHDK; CDR2 reads SYGVNS. V dropped 9 bases and J dropped 7 bases, with 7 bases sitting between them. This chain's CDR3 is CASEGNSPLHF. DNA of the CDR3: TGTGCCAGTGAGGGGAATTCACCCCTCCACTTT.

The chain couples TRBV6-5 to TRBJ2-1, with 9 bases aligning to TRBD2. This CDR3 is built from 15 residues. V lost 6 bases to trimming and J lost 5 bases; unmatched junction nucleotides: 8. CDR1 is MNHEY, CDR2 SVGAGI, per germline. CDR3 in DNA: TGTGCCAGCAGCCCCCGGCGGGGGGGACACAATGAGCAGTTCTTC. This gives the protein CASSPRRGGHNEQFF.

This clone was detected ten times or more. V is TRBV18 and J is TRBJ1-3; D remains ambiguous. The V gene's germline CDR1 is KGHSH and CDR2 LQKENI. This CDR3 is 14 amino acids long. V was cut by 2 bases and J by 3 bases, with 8 bases left in between. The CDR3 coding sequence is TGTGCCAGCTCACCATGGAGGAGTGGAAACACCATATATTTT. Its translation is CASSPWRSGNTIYF. Full variable domain (rest looked up from reference TRBV18 and TRBJ1-3): NAGVMQNPRHLVRRRGQEARLRCSPMKGHSHVYWYRQLPEEGLKFMVYLQKENIIDESGMPKERFSAEFPKEGPSILRIQQVVRGDSAAYFCASSPWRSGNTIYFGEGSWLTVV.

The V and J genes are TRBV27 and TRBJ2-3, with 8 positions matching TRBD2. Germline V CDR1 and CDR2: MNHEY, SMNVEV (reference sequence). Germline trimming cut 5 bases from V and 4 bases from J; bases unmatched to any gene: 14. The CDR3 is 17 amino acids. The CDR3 region is CASSLRGVAGSADTQYF. In nucleotides, the CDR3 is TGTGCCAGCAGTCTACGGGGGGTAGCGGGGAGTGCAGATACGCAGTATTTT.

V is TRBV18 and J is TRBJ2-5, with unresolved D. This CDR3 is built from 12 residues. Germline lookup yields CDR1 KGHSH and CDR2 LQKENI. Trimming shortened V by 3 bases and J by 5 bases, and 7 bases separated the two germline ends. Here the CDR3 reads CASSPDSETQYF. The CDR3, as DNA: TGTGCCAGCTCACCGGATTCCGAGACCCAGTACTTC. The full variable domain, rest sourced from reference TRBV18 and TRBJ2-5, is NAGVMQNPRHLVRRRGQEARLRCSPMKGHSHVYWYRQLPEEGLKFMVYLQKENIIDESGMPKERFSAEFPKEGPSILRIQQVVRGDSAAYFCASSPDSETQYFGPGTRLLVL.

V usage is TRBV28 and J usage is TRBJ2-3; D uncertain. CDR3 size: 16 residues. Germline CDR1 MDHEN, CDR2 SYDVKM. Deletions cut 3 bases from V and 2 bases from J, with 15 bases between. In nucleotides, the CDR3 is TGTGCCAGCAGTTTGTTTTGGGAACTCCTCACAGATACGCAGTATTTT. Protein sequence: CASSLFWELLTDTQYF.

On this clone: This sample also contains other DNA sequences that code for the same CDR3. V usage is TRBV18 and J usage is TRBJ2-5; TRBD2 is a possible D gene (6 bases). Germline lookup yields CDR1 KGHSH and CDR2 LQKENI. Trimming left V 3 bases short and J 4 bases short, with 6 bases between. The CDR3 spans 12 residues. The CDR3 region is CASSPGGETQYF. The CDR3 coding sequence is TGTGCCAGCTCACCCGGGGGAGAGACCCAGTACTTC.

The chain employs TRBV5-1 and TRBJ2-2; D not resolved. V was clipped by 0 bases and J by 6 bases, with 9 bases between them. CDR1 SGHRS and CDR2 YFSETQ come from the germline V gene. The CDR3 runs to 14 residues. The DNA for the CDR3 is TGCGCCAGCAGCTTGGCCCAGGTGGCCGGGGAGCTGTTTTTT. As protein: CASSLAQVAGELFF.

The V call is TRBV7-2, the J call TRBJ2-7, with 9 bases lining up with TRBD1. The CDR3 has 14 amino acids. V lost 5 bases to trimming and J lost 3 bases; unmatched junction nucleotides: 5. CDR1 SGHTA and CDR2 FQGNSA come from the germline V gene. CDR3 nucleotides: TGTGCCAGCAGCCCCCGACAGGGGGGCTACGAGCAGTACTTC. Protein sequence: CASSPRQGGYEQYF.

The chain couples TRBV7-6 to TRBJ2-5, with D hard to call. Germline V gives CDR1 SGHVS, CDR2 FNYEAQ. The CDR3 runs to 11 residues. Trimming took off 5 bases at V and 9 bases at J, with 10 bases between the two ends. CDR3 DNA: TGTGCCAGCAGCCCCCGGGTGGCCCAGTACTTC. Translation gives CASSPRVAQYF.

This chain uses TRBV19 with TRBJ2-7; no definite D call. Deletions cut 7 bases from V and 0 bases from J, with 10 bases between. CDR3 length: 13 amino acids. Germline loops: CDR1 LNHDA, CDR2 SQIVND (reference sequence). The CDR3 here is CASNGVNSYEQYF. DNA of the CDR3: TGTGCCAGTAACGGCGTTAACTCCTACGAGCAGTACTTC.

The CDR3, as DNA: TGTGCCAGCAGCCCAGGGACTAGCGGAACCACAGATACGCAGTATTTT. Amino acid sequence: CASSPGTSGTTDTQYF. The chain carries TRBV7-3 and TRBJ2-3; 11 bases map to TRBD2. V was pared by 5 bases and J by 2 bases, with 6 bases of the junction left unmatched. The CDR3 is 16 amino acids. Germline CDR1 SGHTA, CDR2 FQGTGA. Using reference TRBV7-3 and TRBJ2-3 for the parts outside the CDR3, the full variable domain is GAGVSQTPSNKVTEKGKYVELRCDPISGHTALYWYRQSLGQGPEFLIYFQGTGAADDSGLPNDRFFAVRPEGSVSTLKIQRTERGDSAVYLCASSPGTSGTTDTQYFGPGTRLTVL.

As concerns this clone: The sample holds other DNA sequences that translate to the same CDR3. The V call is TRBV18, the J call TRBJ2-5; unclear D gene. V lost 3 bases to trimming and J lost 2 bases, with 7 bases between them. The CDR3 has 13 residues. CDR1 is KGHSH, CDR2 LQKENI, per germline. The CDR3 DNA follows: TGTGCCAGCTCACCGGGCGGACAAGAGACCCAGTACTTC. It encodes CASSPGGQETQYF. The variable domain in full, completed from reference TRBV18 and TRBJ2-5, reads NAGVMQNPRHLVRRRGQEARLRCSPMKGHSHVYWYRQLPEEGLKFMVYLQKENIIDESGMPKERFSAEFPKEGPSILRIQQVVRGDSAAYFCASSPGGQETQYFGPGTRLLVL.

This clone was detected many times. The chain employs TRBV7-2 and TRBJ2-5; D is uncertain. Germline CDR1 and CDR2: SGHTA and FQGNSA. Trimming took 1 base from V and 4 from J, leaving 7 bases between them. The length of the CDR3 is 13 residues. DNA for the CDR3: TGTGCCAGCAGCTTAGGGTCAGCAGAGACCCAGTACTTC. The encoded protein is CASSLGSAETQYF.

This chain connects TRBV6-5 to TRBJ1-2, with no clear D. The V end was cut by 6 bases, the J end by 4 bases, with 12 bases between. This CDR3 has 13 residues. CDR1 is MNHEY and CDR2 is SVGAGI in the germline V gene. The CDR3 is CASSPQVSYGYTF. The CDR3, as DNA: TGTGCCAGCAGCCCCCAGGTGTCCTATGGCTACACCTTC.

This chain links TRBV13 with TRBJ1-2; 7 nucleotides line up with TRBD1. Trimming cost V 0 bases and J 5 bases; bases outside gene matches: 9. Germline assignment: CDR1 PRHDT and CDR2 FYEKMQ (reference sequence). The length of the CDR3 is 16 residues. Written as DNA, the CDR3 is TGTGCCAGCAGCTTAGGCGGGGACAGCGGATTTTATGGCTACACCTTC. Protein product: CASSLGGDSGFYGYTF.

V gene TRBV5-1 combines with J gene TRBJ1-3; D gene ambiguous. Trimming shortened V by 0 bases and J by 4 bases, and 14 bases separated the two germline ends. There are 16 residues in the CDR3. CDR1 and CDR2 from the germline V gene are SGHRS and YFSETQ. CDR3 nucleotide sequence: TGCGCCAGCAGCTTGGGCGGCGGGCGTTTGGGAAACACCATATATTTT. Translating it yields CASSLGGGRLGNTIYF.

J is TRBJ2-4 and V is TRBV7-8; TRBD1 aligns across 7 bases. The CDR3 consists of 17 residues. Trimming at V came to 3 bases and at J to 0 bases, leaving 8 bases not matched to a gene. In germline, CDR1 is SGHVS, CDR2 FQNEAQ. Written as DNA, the CDR3 is TGTGCCAGCAGCTTCGGCAGGGGGACCTTAGCCAAAAACATTCAGTACTTC. It yields the protein CASSFGRGTLAKNIQYF.